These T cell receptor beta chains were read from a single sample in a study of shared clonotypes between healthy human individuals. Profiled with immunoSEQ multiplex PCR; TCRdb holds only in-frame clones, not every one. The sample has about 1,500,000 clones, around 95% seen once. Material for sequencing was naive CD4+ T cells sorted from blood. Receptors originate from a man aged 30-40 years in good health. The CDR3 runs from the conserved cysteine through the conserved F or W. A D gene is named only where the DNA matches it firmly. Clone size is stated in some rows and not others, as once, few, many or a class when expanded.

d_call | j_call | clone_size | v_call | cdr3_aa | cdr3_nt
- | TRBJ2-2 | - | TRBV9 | CASSLGGTNTGELFF | TGTGCCAGCAGCCTTGGGGGGACGAACACCGGGGAGCTGTTTTTT
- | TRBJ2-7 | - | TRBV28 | CASSLGGHEQYF | TGTGCCAGCAGTTTGGGGGGCCACGAGCAGTACTTC
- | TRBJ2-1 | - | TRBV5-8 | CASSLAPGLSYNEQFF | TGTGCCAGCAGCTTGGCCCCGGGCCTGTCCTACAATGAGCAGTTCTTC
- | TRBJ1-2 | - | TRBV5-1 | CASSQDYYGYTF | TGCGCCAGCAGCCAGGACTACTATGGCTACACCTTC
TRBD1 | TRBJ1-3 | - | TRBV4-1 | CASSEPTGVPGNTIYF | TGCGCCAGCAGCGAGCCTACAGGGGTCCCCGGAAACACCATATATTTT
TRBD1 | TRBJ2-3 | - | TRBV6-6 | CASTRDTGGADTQYF | TGTGCCAGCACCAGGGATACAGGGGGCGCCGATACGCAGTATTTT
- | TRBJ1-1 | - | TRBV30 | CAWSPGQPEAFF | TGTGCCTGGAGCCCCGGACAGCCGGAAGCTTTCTTT
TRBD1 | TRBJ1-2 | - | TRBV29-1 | CSVLPSDRVNYGYTF | TGCAGCGTTTTGCCCTCAGACAGGGTTAACTATGGCTACACCTTC
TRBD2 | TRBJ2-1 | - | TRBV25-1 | CASRPSGRARATNNEQFF | TGTGCCAGCAGACCTAGCGGGAGGGCCCGGGCAACAAACAATGAGCAGTTCTTC
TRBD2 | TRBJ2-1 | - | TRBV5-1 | CASSFLTSGSVNEQFF | TGCGCCAGCAGCTTTTTGACTAGCGGGAGTGTAAATGAGCAGTTCTTC
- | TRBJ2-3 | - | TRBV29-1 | CSVVSPLLARIGDTQYF | TGCAGCGTTGTTTCCCCCCTACTAGCAAGGATCGGGGATACGCAGTATTTT
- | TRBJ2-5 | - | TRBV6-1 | CASSVLMETQYF | TGTGCCAGCAGTGTATTGATGGAGACCCAGTACTTC
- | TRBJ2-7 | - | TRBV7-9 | CATLSGGRAYEQYF | TGTGCCACCCTTTCCGGAGGGCGCGCCTACGAGCAGTACTTC
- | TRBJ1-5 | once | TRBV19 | CASSILHQPQHF | TGTGCCAGTAGTATATTGCATCAGCCCCAGCATTTT
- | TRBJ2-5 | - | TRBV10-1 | CASSESMSSSPERETQYF | TGCGCCAGCAGTGAGTCGATGAGTTCTAGCCCCGAGAGGGAGACCCAGTACTTC
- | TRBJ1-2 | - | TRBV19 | CASSTLRGDGYTF | TGTGCCAGTAGTACACTCAGGGGAGATGGCTACACCTTC
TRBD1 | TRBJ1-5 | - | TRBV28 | CASRYDRGRNQPQHF | TGTGCCAGCAGGTACGACAGGGGGCGGAATCAGCCCCAGCATTTT
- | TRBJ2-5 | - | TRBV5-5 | CASSVYQETQYF | TGTGCCAGCAGCGTCTACCAAGAGACCCAGTACTTC
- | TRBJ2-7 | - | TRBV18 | CASSPGTEAYEQYF | TGTGCCAGCTCACCCGGGACGGAAGCCTACGAGCAGTACTTC
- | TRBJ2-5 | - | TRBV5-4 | CASSPVETNRGETQYF | TGTGCCAGCAGCCCCGTCGAGACGAATAGGGGAGAGACCCAGTACTTC
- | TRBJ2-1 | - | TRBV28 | CASSLLDYTSSYNEQFF | TGTGCCAGCAGTTTATTGGACTACACGAGCTCCTACAATGAGCAGTTCTTC
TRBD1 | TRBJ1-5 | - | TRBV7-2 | CASSLGFRQGKNQPQHF | TGTGCCAGCAGCTTAGGATTTCGACAGGGGAAAAATCAGCCCCAGCATTTT
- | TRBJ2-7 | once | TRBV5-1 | CASSSLTGRYEQYF | TGCGCCAGCAGCTCATTGACAGGTCGCTACGAGCAGTACTTC
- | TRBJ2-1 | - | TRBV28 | CASSLLDNEQFF | TGTGCCAGCAGTCTACTCGACAATGAGCAGTTCTTC
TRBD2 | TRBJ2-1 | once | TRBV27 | CASSLMGLAGDNEQFF | TGTGCCAGCAGTTTAATGGGACTAGCGGGTGACAATGAGCAGTTCTTC
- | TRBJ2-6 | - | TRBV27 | CASSSSWVSGANVLTF | TGTGCCAGCAGTTCCTCTTGGGTCTCCGGGGCCAACGTCCTGACTTTC
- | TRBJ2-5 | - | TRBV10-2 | CASSTQGGAGETQYF | TGCGCCAGCAGTACCCAGGGGGGCGCGGGAGAGACCCAGTACTTC
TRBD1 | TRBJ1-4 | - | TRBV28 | CASSLGGTSNEKLFF | TGTGCCAGCAGCTTAGGGGGCACTTCTAATGAAAAACTGTTTTTT
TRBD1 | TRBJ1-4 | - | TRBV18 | CASSRGAGEKLFF | TGTGCCAGCTCCAGGGGGGCAGGCGAAAAACTGTTTTTT
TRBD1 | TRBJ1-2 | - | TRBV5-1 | CASSLESDRGVGYTF | TGCGCCAGCAGCTTGGAGTCGGACAGGGGGGTTGGCTACACCTTC
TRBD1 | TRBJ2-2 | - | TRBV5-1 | CASSSPTGGNTGELFF | TGCGCCAGCAGCTCCCCGACAGGGGGGAACACCGGGGAGCTGTTTTTT
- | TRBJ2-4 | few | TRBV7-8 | CASSLVERVAKNIQYF | TGTGCCAGCAGCTTAGTAGAGCGTGTAGCCAAAAACATTCAGTACTTC
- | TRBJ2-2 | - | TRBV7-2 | CASSFRQGRGGELFF | TGTGCCAGCAGCTTTCGTCAGGGGCGCGGCGGGGAGCTGTTTTTT
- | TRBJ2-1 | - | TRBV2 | CASSQFNEQFF | TGTGCCAGCAGCCAGTTCAATGAGCAGTTCTTC
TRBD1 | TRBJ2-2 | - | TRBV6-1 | CASSAGTGATGELFF | TGTGCCAGCAGCGCCGGGACAGGGGCGACCGGGGAGCTGTTTTTT
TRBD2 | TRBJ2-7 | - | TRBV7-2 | CASSLVGVGAGASYEQYF | TGTGCCAGCAGCTTAGTGGGGGTAGGCGCGGGAGCATCCTACGAGCAGTACTTC
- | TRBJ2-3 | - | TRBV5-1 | CASSPGLGSTDTQYF | TGCGCCAGCAGCCCCGGGCTGGGGTCCACAGATACGCAGTATTTT
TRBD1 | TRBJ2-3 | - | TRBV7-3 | CASSSPGQGEDTQYF | TGTGCCAGCAGCTCGCCGGGACAGGGGGAGGATACGCAGTATTTT
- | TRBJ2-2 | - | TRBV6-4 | CASSDPEGERMNTGELFF | TGTGCCAGCAGTGACCCTGAGGGGGAGCGGATGAACACCGGGGAGCTGTTTTTT
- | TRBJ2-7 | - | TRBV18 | CASSPSPTGAEQYF | TGTGCCAGCTCACCCTCCCCCACAGGCGCCGAGCAGTACTTC
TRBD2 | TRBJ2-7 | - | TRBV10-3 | CAIRTSGTRTSSYEQYF | TGTGCCATCAGGACTAGCGGGACGCGTACGTCCTCCTACGAGCAGTACTTC
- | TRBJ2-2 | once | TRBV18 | CASSRFSETLNPNTGELFF | TGTGCCAGCTCACGTTTCTCAGAAACCCTAAACCCGAACACCGGGGAGCTGTTTTTT
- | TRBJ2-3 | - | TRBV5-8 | CASSLGLQASTDTQYF | TGTGCCAGCAGCTTGGGCCTGCAGGCTAGCACAGATACGCAGTATTTT
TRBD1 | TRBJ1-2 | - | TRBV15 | CATSGRQGGYTF | TGTGCCACCAGCGGAAGACAGGGGGGCTACACCTTC
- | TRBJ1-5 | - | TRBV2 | CASSEGGRRHNQPQHF | TGTGCCAGCAGTGAAGGGGGACGTCGGCACAATCAGCCCCAGCATTTT
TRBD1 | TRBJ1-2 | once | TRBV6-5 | CASSYSGQGVSYTF | TGTGCCAGCAGTTACTCGGGACAGGGTGTGAGCTACACCTTC
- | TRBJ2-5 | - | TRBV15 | CATSRDWLSQETQYF | TGTGCCACCAGCAGAGATTGGCTATCCCAAGAGACCCAGTACTTC
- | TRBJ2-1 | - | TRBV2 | CASRWGSSYNEQFF | TGTGCCAGCAGATGGGGTTCCTCCTACAATGAGCAGTTCTTC
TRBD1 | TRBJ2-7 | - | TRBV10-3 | CAIGEDRELYEQYF | TGTGCCATCGGGGAAGACAGGGAGCTCTACGAGCAGTACTTC
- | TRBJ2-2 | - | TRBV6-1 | CASSELDREVGELFF | TGTGCCAGCAGTGAATTAGACAGGGAGGTCGGGGAGCTGTTTTTT